This T cell receptor beta chain comes out of a study of PD-1 blockade in classical Hodgkin lymphoma. Study-level results: The study found complete responders had baseline diversity similar to newly diagnosed patients.

Comments on this clone: Its antigen is currently unknown. The junction differs from germline at one of its ends, possibly a read error.

The repertoire was sequenced with immunoSEQ multiplex PCR; TCRdb's copy has only in-frame clones and lacks some. The sample includes under 95,000 clones, about 93% seen only once; the top ten take about 8%. Each patient's relapse followed autologous stem cell transplantation, and brentuximab vedotin exposure varied. Germline lookup yields CDR1 MNHEY and CDR2 SMNVEV (reference sequence). This CDR3 region has 13 residues. The sample was peripheral blood mononuclear cells (PBMCs), taken at baseline. The clonotype was recovered from a human donor with classical Hodgkin lymphoma. The gene calls are TRBV27 and TRBJ1-2; TRBD1 is a possible D gene (6 bases). The CDR3 is CASSLSPTGYHTF. In DNA, the CDR3 is TGTGCCAGCAGTCTATCCCCCACAGGGTACCACACCTTC.